The entry below gives a single T cell receptor (beta chain) sequence along with its context. Generated by immunoSEQ multiplex PCR, the TCRdb table keeps only in-frame clones and is missing some. This table has roughly 260,000 clones, around nine tenths appearing once. The sample comes from a study of blood T cell repertoires in COVID-19. The junction had 7 bases not matched to a gene; V was cut back by 4 bases and J by 19 bases. The CDR3 is made up of 11 amino acids. Germline values: CDR1 MGHRA, CDR2 YSYEKL. The receptor comes from a man aged 35-49 years who had recovered from COVID-19. V is TRBV4-1 and J is TRBJ1-6; 7 nucleotides agree with TRBD1. The sample consisted of peripheral blood. CDR3 DNA: TGCGCCAGCAGCCTGACAGGGAAAGTACACTTT. Translated: CASSLTGKVHF.